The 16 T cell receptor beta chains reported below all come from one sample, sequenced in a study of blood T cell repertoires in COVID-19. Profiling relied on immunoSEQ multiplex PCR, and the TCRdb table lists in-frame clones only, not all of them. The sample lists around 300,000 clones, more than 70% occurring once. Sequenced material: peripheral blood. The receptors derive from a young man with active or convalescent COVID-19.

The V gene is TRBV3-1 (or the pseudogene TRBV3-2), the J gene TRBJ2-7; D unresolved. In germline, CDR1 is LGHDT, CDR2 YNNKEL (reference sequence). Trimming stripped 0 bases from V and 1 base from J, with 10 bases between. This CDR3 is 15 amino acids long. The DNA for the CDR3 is TGTGCCAGCAGCCAAGATGGGTCCAGGTCCTACGAGCAGTACTTC. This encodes CASSQDGSRSYEQYF.

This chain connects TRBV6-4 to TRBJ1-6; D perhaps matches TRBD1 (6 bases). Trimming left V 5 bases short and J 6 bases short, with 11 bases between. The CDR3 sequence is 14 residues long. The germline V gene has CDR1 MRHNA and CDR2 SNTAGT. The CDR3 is CASSRGTANSPLHF. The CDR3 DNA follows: TGTGCCAGCAGTAGGGGGACCGCTAATTCACCCCTCCACTTT.

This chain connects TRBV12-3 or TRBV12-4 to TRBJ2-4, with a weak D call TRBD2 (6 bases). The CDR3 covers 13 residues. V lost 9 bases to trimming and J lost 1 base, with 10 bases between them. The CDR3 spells CASGGWAKNIQYF. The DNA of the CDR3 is TGTGCCAGTGGGGGGTGGGCCAAAAACATTCAGTACTTC.

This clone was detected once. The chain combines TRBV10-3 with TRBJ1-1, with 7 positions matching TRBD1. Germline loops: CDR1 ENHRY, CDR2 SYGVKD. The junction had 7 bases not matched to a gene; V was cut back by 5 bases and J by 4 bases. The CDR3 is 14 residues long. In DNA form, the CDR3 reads TGTGCCATCAGTACAGGGGTATGGGGCACTGAAGCTTTCTTT. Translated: CAISTGVWGTEAFF.

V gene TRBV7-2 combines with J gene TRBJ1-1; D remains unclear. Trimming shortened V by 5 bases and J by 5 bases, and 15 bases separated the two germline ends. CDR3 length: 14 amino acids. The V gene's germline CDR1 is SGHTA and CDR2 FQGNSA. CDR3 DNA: TGTGCCAGCAGCCCTGGGCCCCGGGGTACTGAAGCTTTCTTT. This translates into CASSPGPRGTEAFF.

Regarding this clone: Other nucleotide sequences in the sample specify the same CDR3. For the CDR3, the DNA is TGTGCCAGCAGCTTTGGGGGGGCGAACACTGAAGCTTTCTTT. It encodes CASSFGGANTEAFF. This chain connects TRBV7-9 to TRBJ1-1; perhaps TRBD1 as D (6 bases). Germline V gene lookup returns CDR1 SEHNR and CDR2 FQNEAQ (reference sequence). The CDR3 is 14 residues long. V lost 3 bases to trimming and J lost 1 base, with 9 bases between them.

CDR3 bases: TGTGCCAGCAGCACCACCGGGACAGGGGGCGGTTCACCCCTCCACTTT. It is translated as CASSTTGTGGGSPLHF. The chain carries TRBV27 and TRBJ1-6, with TRBD1 matching over 12 bases. Germline values: CDR1 MNHEY, CDR2 SMNVEV (reference sequence). The junction had 9 bases not matched to a gene; V was cut back by 6 bases and J by 9 bases. The CDR3 totals 16 residues.

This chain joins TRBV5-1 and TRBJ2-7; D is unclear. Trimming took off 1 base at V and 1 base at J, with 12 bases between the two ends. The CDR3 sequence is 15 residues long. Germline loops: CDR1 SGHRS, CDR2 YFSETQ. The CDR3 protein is CASSLYGVGSYEQYF. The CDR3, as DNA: TGCGCCAGCAGCTTGTATGGTGTCGGGTCCTACGAGCAGTACTTC. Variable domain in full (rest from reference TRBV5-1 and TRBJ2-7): KAGVTQTPRYLIKTRGQQVTLSCSPISGHRSVSWYQQTPGQGLQFLFEYFSETQRNKGNFPGRFSGRQFSNSRSEMNVSTLELGDSALYLCASSLYGVGSYEQYFGPGTRLTVT.

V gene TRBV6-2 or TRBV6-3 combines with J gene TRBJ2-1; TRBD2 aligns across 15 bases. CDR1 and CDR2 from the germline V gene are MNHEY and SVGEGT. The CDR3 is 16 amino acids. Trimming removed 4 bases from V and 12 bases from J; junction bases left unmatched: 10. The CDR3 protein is CASSFPGLAGGRGQFF. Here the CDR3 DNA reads TGTGCCAGCAGTTTTCCGGGACTAGCGGGGGGCCGCGGGCAGTTCTTC.

Here the CDR3 reads CASSNSQDTEAFF. The DNA for the CDR3 is TGTGCCAGCAGCAATTCACAGGACACTGAAGCTTTCTTT. This chain links TRBV21-1 with TRBJ1-1; TRBD1 reflects the table's D call only, with no check against the DNA. TRBV21-1 is classified as a pseudogene. The CDR3 is 13 residues long.

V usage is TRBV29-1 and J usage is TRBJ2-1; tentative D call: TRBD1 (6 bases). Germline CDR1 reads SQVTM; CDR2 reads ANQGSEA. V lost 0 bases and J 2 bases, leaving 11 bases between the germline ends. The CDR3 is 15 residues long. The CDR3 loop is CSVEDRDTPYNEQFF. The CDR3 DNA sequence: TGCAGCGTTGAAGATCGGGACACCCCCTACAATGAGCAGTTCTTC.

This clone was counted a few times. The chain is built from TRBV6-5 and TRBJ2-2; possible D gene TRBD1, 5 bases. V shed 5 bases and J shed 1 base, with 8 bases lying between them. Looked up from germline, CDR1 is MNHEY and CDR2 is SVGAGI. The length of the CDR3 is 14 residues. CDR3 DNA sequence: TGTGCCAGCAGTCCCGACAGGAACACCGGGGAGCTGTTTTTT. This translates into CASSPDRNTGELFF.

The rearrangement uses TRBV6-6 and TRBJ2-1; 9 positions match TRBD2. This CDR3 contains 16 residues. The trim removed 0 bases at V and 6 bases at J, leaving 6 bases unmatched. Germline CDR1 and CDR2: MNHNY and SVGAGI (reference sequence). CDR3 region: CASSYSILAGPNEQFF. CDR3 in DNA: TGTGCCAGCAGTTACTCGATCCTAGCGGGACCCAATGAGCAGTTCTTC.

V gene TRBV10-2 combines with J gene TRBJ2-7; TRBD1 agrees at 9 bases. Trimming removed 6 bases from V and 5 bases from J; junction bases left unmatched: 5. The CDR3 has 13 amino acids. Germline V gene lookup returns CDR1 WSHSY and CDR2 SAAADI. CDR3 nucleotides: TGCGCCAGCAGAGGGACAGGGCATAACGAGCAGTACTTC. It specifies CASRGTGHNEQYF.

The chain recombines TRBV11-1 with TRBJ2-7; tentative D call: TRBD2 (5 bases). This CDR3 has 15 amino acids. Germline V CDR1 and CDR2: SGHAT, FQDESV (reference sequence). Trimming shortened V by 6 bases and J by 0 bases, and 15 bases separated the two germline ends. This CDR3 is CASRPGESPSYEQYF. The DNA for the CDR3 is TGTGCCAGCAGGCCCGGGGAATCCCCCTCCTACGAGCAGTACTTC.

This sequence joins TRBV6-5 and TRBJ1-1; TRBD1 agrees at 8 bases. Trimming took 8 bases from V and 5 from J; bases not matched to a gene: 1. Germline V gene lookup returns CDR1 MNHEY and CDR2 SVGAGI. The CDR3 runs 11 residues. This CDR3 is CASRQGTEAFF. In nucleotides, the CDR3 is TGTGCCAGCCGACAGGGGACTGAAGCTTTCTTT.